The 27 T cell receptor beta chains given below trace back to one sample, sequenced in a study of blood T cell repertoires in COVID-19. The repertoire was sequenced with immunoSEQ multiplex PCR; TCRdb's copy has only in-frame clones and lacks some. The profile shows approximately 35,000 clones, 80% to 90% of them singletons. The source material was peripheral blood. These receptors originate from a woman between 65 and 79 years old with active COVID-19.

This clone appeared once. The rearrangement uses TRBV7-9 and TRBJ2-3; TRBD2 matches 7 bases. Unmatched junction bases numbered 4, after V lost 3 bases and J lost 1 base. Germline lookup yields CDR1 SEHNR and CDR2 FQNEAQ (reference sequence). The CDR3 runs 15 residues. CDR3 coding DNA: TGTGCCAGCAGCTTCGAGGGAGGGGGCACAGATACGCAGTATTTT. This gives the protein CASSFEGGGTDTQYF.

The chain combines TRBV3-1 (or the pseudogene TRBV3-2) with TRBJ2-1; D might be TRBD2 (5 bases). This CDR3 comprises 13 residues. Trimming left V 5 bases short and J 8 bases short, with 13 bases between. Germline-derived CDR1 and CDR2 are LGHDT and YNNKEL (reference sequence). The CDR3 region is CASSWGAGDEQFF. CDR3 nucleotide sequence: TGTGCCAGCAGCTGGGGAGCCGGGGATGAGCAGTTCTTC.

The rearrangement joins TRBV18 to TRBJ2-3, with TRBD2 matching over 8 bases. CDR3 length equals 17 residues. The V segment lost 2 bases and the J segment 5 bases; nucleotides outside the gene matches: 12. CDR1 and CDR2 from the germline V gene are KGHSH and LQKENI. The CDR3 loop reads CASSPTGLGGSRDTQYF. As DNA, the CDR3 is TGTGCCAGCTCACCAACGGGACTAGGAGGGTCAAGAGATACGCAGTATTTT.

The chain has TRBV30 and TRBJ1-5; TRBD1 matches at 12 bases. Germline V gives CDR1 GTSNPN, CDR2 SVGIG (reference sequence). The CDR3 contains 15 residues. V was pared by 2 bases and J by 7 bases, with 6 bases of the junction left unmatched. The CDR3 is CAWSRGQGAEQPQHF. In DNA, the CDR3 is TGTGCCTGGAGTCGGGGACAGGGGGCTGAGCAGCCCCAGCATTTT.

J is TRBJ1-2 and V is TRBV10-2; TRBD1 agrees at 9 bases. CDR3 length: 14 amino acids. Germline CDR1 reads WSHSY; CDR2 reads SAAADI. Trimming took 6 bases from V and 3 from J; bases not matched to a gene: 5. The CDR3 DNA reads as TGCGCCAGCAGACAGGGGGCGCGGGACTATGGCTACACCTTC. Amino acid sequence: CASRQGARDYGYTF.

This chain joins TRBV10-2 and TRBJ2-3; 7 bases line up with TRBD2. The CDR3 totals 15 residues. With 5 bases clipped from V and 5 bases from J, the junction kept 10 bases outside the gene matches. The germline CDR1 and CDR2 sequences are WSHSY and SAAADI. The CDR3 DNA is TGCGCCAGCAGTACCCTAGGACTAGGAGGAGATACGCAGTATTTT. Its protein is CASSTLGLGGDTQYF.

The chain couples TRBV27 to TRBJ2-1; D perhaps matches TRBD2 (6 bases). Trimming stripped 2 bases from V and 8 bases from J, with 13 bases between. CDR3 length equals 14 residues. Per germline, CDR1 MNHEY and CDR2 SMNVEV (reference sequence). In nucleotides, the CDR3 is TGTGCCAGCAGTTTAGGTGGGGGGATGCATGAGCAGTTCTTC. Its protein product is CASSLGGGMHEQFF.

The gene calls are TRBV5-1 and TRBJ1-4; 7 nucleotides align to TRBD1. This CDR3 spans 17 amino acids. Losses at the gene ends were 4 bases for V and 0 bases for J; bases not matched to a gene: 9. The germline gives CDR1 SGHRS, CDR2 YFSETQ. CDR3 sequence (DNA): TGCGCCAGCAGCCGCACAGGGGACTTTGCAACTAATGAAAAACTGTTTTTT. Its protein is CASSRTGDFATNEKLFF. The entire variable domain, with the rest obtained from reference TRBV5-1 and TRBJ1-4, is as follows: KAGVTQTPRYLIKTRGQQVTLSCSPISGHRSVSWYQQTPGQGLQFLFEYFSETQRNKGNFPGRFSGRQFSNSRSEMNVSTLELGDSALYLCASSRTGDFATNEKLFFGSGTQLSVL.

The genes are TRBV12-3 or TRBV12-4 and TRBJ2-5, with a possible D match to TRBD2 (6 bases). With 6 bases removed from V and 1 base from J, the gap between germline ends came to 9 bases. The CDR3 covers 13 residues. In DNA form, the CDR3 reads TGTGCCAGCAGGGGGACTGTCCAAGAGACCCAGTACTTC. Its protein is CASRGTVQETQYF.

The rearrangement joins TRBV4-2 to TRBJ2-1, with D tentatively TRBD1 (5 bases). V gave up 2 bases and J gave up 8 bases, with 10 bases separating them. Germline V gives CDR1 LGHNA, CDR2 YNFKEQ. The length of the CDR3 is 13 residues. CDR3 DNA sequence: TGTGCCAGCAGCCAACCTCAGGGCGATGAGCAGTTCTTC. Its translation: CASSQPQGDEQFF.

The chain's CDR3 is CSARGLETQYF. The DNA for the CDR3 is TGCAGCGCCCGGGGACTGGAGACCCAGTACTTC. This chain uses TRBV29-1 with TRBJ2-5; a weak D match, TRBD2 (6 bases). Germline CDR1 and CDR2: SQVTM and ANQGSEA. The CDR3 totals 11 residues. Trimming removed 7 bases from V and 5 bases from J, with 11 bases in between.

The rearrangement joins TRBV11-3 to TRBJ1-4; weak D call: TRBD1 (6 bases). From germline, CDR1 is SGHNT and CDR2 YENEEA. The CDR3 is 15 amino acids. Deletions cut 4 bases from V and 7 bases from J, with 16 bases between. The CDR3 DNA sequence: TGTGCCAGCAGCTCCAACAGGGAGACGGGTGAAAAACTGTTTTTT. It translates to CASSSNRETGEKLFF.

J is TRBJ2-5 and V is TRBV28; 9 nucleotides agree with TRBD2. Trimming at V came to 5 bases and at J to 7 bases, leaving 8 bases not matched to a gene. The CDR3 is 14 amino acids. The germline V gene encodes CDR1 MDHEN and CDR2 SYDVKM. CDR3 sequence reads: CASSELAGVGTQYF. CDR3 DNA: TGTGCCAGCAGTGAATTAGCGGGGGTAGGGACCCAGTACTTC.

The gene calls are TRBV5-5 and TRBJ1-4, with a weak D call TRBD1 (6 bases). CDR1 and CDR2 (germline): SGHKS, YYEKEE (reference sequence). Trimming took off 4 bases at V and 0 bases at J, with 10 bases between the two ends. The length of the CDR3 is 15 residues. The CDR3 region is CASSRDITTNEKLFF. CDR3 nucleotides: TGTGCCAGCAGCAGGGACATAACAACTAATGAAAAACTGTTTTTT.

The chain employs TRBV12-3 or TRBV12-4 and TRBJ2-1, with 7 bases identical to TRBD1. The J segment lost 9 bases and the V segment lost 6 bases, leaving 8 bases of the junction unmatched. The CDR3 consists of 13 residues. The CDR3 here is CASRVGTEGEQFF. The CDR3 nucleotides are TGTGCCAGCAGGGTTGGGACAGAGGGTGAGCAGTTCTTC.

This chain links TRBV9 with TRBJ1-2, with TRBD1 as a possible D gene (5 bases). Per the germline V gene, CDR1 is SGDLS and CDR2 is YYNGEE. V lost 4 bases, J lost 0 bases, and 19 bases lay in between. The CDR3 has 17 residues. DNA for the CDR3: TGTGCCAGCAGCCCTTCTGTCGGGGGGATAACTAACTATGGCTACACCTTC. Encoded protein: CASSPSVGGITNYGYTF. Variable domain in full (rest from reference TRBV9 and TRBJ1-2): DSGVTQTPKHLITATGQRVTLRCSPRSGDLSVYWYQQSLDQGLQFLIQYYNGEERAKGNILERFSAQQFPDLHSELNLSSLELGDSALYFCASSPSVGGITNYGYTFGSGTRLTVV.

This chain uses TRBV7-6 with TRBJ2-3; TRBD1 agrees at 7 bases. The germline CDR1 and CDR2 sequences are SGHVS and FNYEAQ. This CDR3 comprises 16 residues. The V gene end was trimmed by 0 bases and the J gene end by 3 bases; junction bases not matched to a gene: 6. This CDR3 is CASSLAQGVETDTQYF. In DNA form, the CDR3 reads TGTGCCAGCAGCTTAGCCCAGGGGGTGGAAACAGATACGCAGTATTTT.

The chain has TRBV6-5 and TRBJ1-5; TRBD1 might be the D (5 bases). Per the germline V gene, CDR1 is MNHEY and CDR2 is SVGAGI. V was trimmed by 2 bases and J by 9 bases, leaving 14 bases between them. The CDR3 loop spans 14 amino acids. CDR3 loop: CASSYARGSLPQHF. The CDR3 bases are TGTGCCAGCAGTTACGCTCGGGGGTCATTGCCCCAGCATTTT.

V is TRBV11-3 and J is TRBJ2-4, with a possible D match to TRBD1 (5 bases). Germline assignment: CDR1 SGHNT and CDR2 YENEEA. V lost 0 bases and J lost 1, with 13 bases in between. This CDR3 is 17 amino acids long. The CDR3 DNA reads as TGTGCCAGCAGCTTAGATCGAGCAGGGCGGGCCAAAAACATTCAGTACTTC. Its protein product is CASSLDRAGRAKNIQYF.

The chain recombines TRBV10-2 with TRBJ2-1; 9 positions agree with TRBD2. Germline trimming cut 5 bases from V and 4 bases from J; bases unmatched to any gene: 24. CDR1 and CDR2 from the germline V gene are WSHSY and SAAADI. The CDR3 has 21 amino acids. The CDR3 is CASSPASRGLAIRMGYNEQFF. CDR3 DNA sequence: TGCGCCAGCAGTCCGGCCTCCCGGGGACTAGCCATCCGGATGGGGTACAATGAGCAGTTCTTC.

The chain couples TRBV28 to TRBJ1-2; 9 nucleotides line up with TRBD1. Trimming took 0 bases from V and 8 from J; bases not matched to a gene: 1. The V gene's germline CDR1 is MDHEN and CDR2 SYDVKM. The CDR3 has 13 amino acids. CDR3 protein: CASSLWTGGGYTF. CDR3 DNA sequence: TGTGCCAGCAGTTTATGGACAGGGGGAGGCTACACCTTC.

Points on this clone: One end of the junction fails to match germline, which may point to a read error. Here the CDR3 reads CASSEDSGGRETQYF. The CDR3 nucleotides read TGCGCCAGCAGCGAAGATAGCGGGGGGCGGGAGACCCAGTACTTC. This chain uses TRBV4-3 with TRBJ2-5; 10 bases are shared with TRBD2. The CDR3 extends over 15 amino acids. CDR1 LGHNA and CDR2 YSLEER come from the germline V gene.

V is TRBV6-2 or TRBV6-3 and J is TRBJ2-5; no reliable D call. Germline V gene data show CDR1 as MNHEY and CDR2 as SVGEGT. Trimming pared 2 bases from V and 1 base from J, leaving 8 bases between. The length of the CDR3 is 14 residues. The CDR3 loop reads CASSYMSIQETQYF. The CDR3, as DNA: TGTGCCAGCAGTTACATGAGTATCCAAGAGACCCAGTACTTC.

The chain carries TRBV3-1 (or the pseudogene TRBV3-2) and TRBJ2-5, with 9 bases identical to TRBD1. The CDR3 is made up of 14 amino acids. V shed 4 bases, J shed 5 bases, and the junction held 5 bases outside the gene matches. Looked up from germline, CDR1 is LGHDT and CDR2 is YNNKEL (reference sequence). The CDR3 DNA follows: TGTGCCAGCAGCCTGGGACAGGGTCGCGAGACCCAGTACTTC. Its translation is CASSLGQGRETQYF.

This chain uses TRBV4-3 with TRBJ2-5, with D perhaps TRBD1 (6 bases). Between the trimmed V and J ends, which lost 1 base and 2 bases, there was a span of 17 bases. Germline loops: CDR1 LGHNA, CDR2 YSLEER. This CDR3 contains 17 residues. The CDR3 loop reads CASSQVKRGKRQETQYF. CDR3 DNA: TGCGCCAGCAGCCAAGTAAAGAGGGGGAAGAGGCAAGAGACCCAGTACTTC.

This clone was picked up a small number of times. The V and J genes are TRBV3-1 (or the pseudogene TRBV3-2) and TRBJ1-2; D possibly corresponds to TRBD1 (5 bases). The CDR3 runs to 14 residues. Trimming cost V 0 bases and J 5 bases, with 10 bases left between them. Germline CDR1 LGHDT, CDR2 YNNKEL (reference sequence). CDR3 in amino acids: CASSQDLTAYGYTF. The CDR3 coding sequence is TGTGCCAGCAGCCAAGACTTGACAGCGTATGGCTACACCTTC.

The genes are TRBV28 and TRBJ2-7; weak D call: TRBD2 (6 bases). CDR3 length: 13 amino acids. Germline lookup yields CDR1 MDHEN and CDR2 SYDVKM. With 6 bases removed from V and 5 bases from J, the gap between germline ends came to 14 bases. CDR3 DNA sequence: TGTGCCAGCAGCCCTGGGACTTTGCACGAGCAGTACTTC. It yields the protein CASSPGTLHEQYF.